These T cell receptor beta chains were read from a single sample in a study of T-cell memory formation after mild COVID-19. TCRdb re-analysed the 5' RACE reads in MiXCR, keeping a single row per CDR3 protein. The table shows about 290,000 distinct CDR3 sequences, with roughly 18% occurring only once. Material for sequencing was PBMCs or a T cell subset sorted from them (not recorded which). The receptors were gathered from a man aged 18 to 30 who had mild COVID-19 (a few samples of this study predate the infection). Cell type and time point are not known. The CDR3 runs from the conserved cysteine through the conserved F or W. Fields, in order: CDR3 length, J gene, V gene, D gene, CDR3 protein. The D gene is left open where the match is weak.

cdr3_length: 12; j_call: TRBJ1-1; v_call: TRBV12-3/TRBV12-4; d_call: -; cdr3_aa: CASSRPPEGTFF
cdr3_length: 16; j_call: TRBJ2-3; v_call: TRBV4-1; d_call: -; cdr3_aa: CASSQEGFPSTDTQYF
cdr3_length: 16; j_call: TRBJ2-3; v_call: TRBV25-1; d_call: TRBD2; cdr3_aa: CASSGTSGGQTDTQYF
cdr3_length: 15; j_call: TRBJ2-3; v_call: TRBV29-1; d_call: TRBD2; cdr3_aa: CSAERTGRVHGTQYF
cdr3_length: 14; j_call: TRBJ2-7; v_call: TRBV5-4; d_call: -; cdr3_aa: CASSLGVSAGEQYF
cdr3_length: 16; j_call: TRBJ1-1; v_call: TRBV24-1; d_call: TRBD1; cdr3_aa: CATSDFAGTGDTEAFF
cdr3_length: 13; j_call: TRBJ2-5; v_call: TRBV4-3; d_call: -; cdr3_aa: CASSQEVFQTQYF
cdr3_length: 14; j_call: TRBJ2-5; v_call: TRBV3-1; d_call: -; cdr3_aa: CASGLSGTQETQYF
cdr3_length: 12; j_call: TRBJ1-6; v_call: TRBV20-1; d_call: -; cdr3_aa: CSANTDRTPLHF
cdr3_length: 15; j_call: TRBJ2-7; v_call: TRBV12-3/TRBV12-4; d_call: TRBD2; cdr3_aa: CASTDLAGVLYEQYF
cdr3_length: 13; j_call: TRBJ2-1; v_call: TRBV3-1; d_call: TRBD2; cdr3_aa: CASSHGRYNEQFF
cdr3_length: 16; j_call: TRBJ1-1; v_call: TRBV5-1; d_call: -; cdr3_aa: CASSYRGAGEGTEAFF
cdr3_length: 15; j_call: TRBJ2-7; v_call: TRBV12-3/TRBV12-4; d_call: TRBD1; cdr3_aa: CASSEGQGGPYEQYF
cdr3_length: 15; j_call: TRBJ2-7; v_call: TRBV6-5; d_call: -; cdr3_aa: CASSYLSARGYEQYF
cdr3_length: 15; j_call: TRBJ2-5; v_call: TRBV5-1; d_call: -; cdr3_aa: CATYSGTPGGETQYF
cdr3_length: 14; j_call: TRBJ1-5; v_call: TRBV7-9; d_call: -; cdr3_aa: CASGSAGVGQPQHF
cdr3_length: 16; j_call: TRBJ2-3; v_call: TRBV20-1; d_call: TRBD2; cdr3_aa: CSAKTSGGTSTDTQYF
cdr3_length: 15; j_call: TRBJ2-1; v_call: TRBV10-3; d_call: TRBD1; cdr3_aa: CAIRTSDRGYNEQFF
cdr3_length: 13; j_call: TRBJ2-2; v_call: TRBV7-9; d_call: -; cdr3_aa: CASRRGPTGELFF
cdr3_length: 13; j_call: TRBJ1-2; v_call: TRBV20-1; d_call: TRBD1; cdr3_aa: CSARGGTGFGYTF
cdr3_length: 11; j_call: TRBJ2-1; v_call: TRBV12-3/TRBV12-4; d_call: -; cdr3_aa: CASSFGNEQFF
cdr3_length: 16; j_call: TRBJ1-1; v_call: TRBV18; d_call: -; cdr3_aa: CASSRNAGGQRTEAFF